This T cell receptor (beta chain) derives from a study of identical twins. TCRdb ran MiXCR on the 5' RACE reads and lists one entry per CDR3 protein. The sample records fewer than 500,000 distinct CDR3 sequences, roughly 26% being singletons. Germline CDR1 MNHEY, CDR2 SVGAGI. The CDR3 loop spans 15 amino acids. Many counts were recorded for this clonotype. One end of the junction is discordant with germline, which a read error may explain. This sample also appeared in a second study, on T cells expressing NK-cell markers. That report adds: Repertoires of TCR beta were obtained from T cells sorted as CD3+CD56+NKG2C+, CD3+CD56+NKG2C- and CD3+CD56-NKG2C+.

The TCR sequence derives from a woman aged 18-30 years in good health. Material: CD4+ T cells sorted from blood. The chain is built from TRBV6-5 and TRBJ2-5; tentatively, D is TRBD1 or TRBD2 (6 bases each). For the CDR3, the DNA is TGTGCCAGCAGTTACTCCGGGGGCGTACGAGAGGCCCAGTACTTC. Protein product: CASSYSGGVREAQYF.